The rows below give T cell receptor beta chains drawn from one sample of a study of blood T cells in healthy people across ages. TCRdb redid the calling of the 5' RACE reads with MiXCR, one entry per CDR3 protein. This sample has some 940,000 distinct CDR3 sequences; 25% to 30% occur once, and the top ten carry approximately 10%. Separately, the same data were catalogued under a study of T cells of mothers and their children.

Sequencing was done on a sample of blood. The receptors shown here come from a woman aged 40 to 55 in good health. CDR3s include the opening cysteine and the closing phenylalanine or tryptophan. Fields, in order: J gene, clone size, V gene, D gene, CDR3 protein, CDR3 DNA. A D gene is named only where the DNA matches it firmly. Size tells how often a clone was seen (once, few, many) or the class of an expanded clone, and some rows leave it out.

J gene: TRBJ2-5
clone size: many
V gene: TRBV9
D gene: NA
CDR3 protein: CASSEPPGETQYF
CDR3 DNA: TGTGCCAGCAGCGAACCCCCCGGGGAGACCCAGTACTTC

J gene: TRBJ2-5
clone size: many
V gene: TRBV6-5
D gene: NA
CDR3 protein: CASSSWTRQETQYF
CDR3 DNA: TGTGCCAGCAGTTCTTGGACACGTCAAGAGACCCAGTACTTC

J gene: TRBJ2-5
clone size: NA
V gene: TRBV6-5
D gene: NA
CDR3 protein: CASRLDAGQTQYF
CDR3 DNA: TGTGCCAGCAGGCTCGACGCGGGTCAAACCCAGTACTTC

J gene: TRBJ1-1
clone size: NA
V gene: TRBV29-1
D gene: NA
CDR3 protein: CSVGNSVDYTEAFF
CDR3 DNA: TGCAGCGTGGGGAATTCGGTGGATTACACTGAAGCTTTCTTT

J gene: TRBJ2-7
clone size: many
V gene: TRBV15
D gene: NA
CDR3 protein: CATSRDLGPPDEQYF
CDR3 DNA: TGTGCCACCAGCAGAGATTTAGGCCCCCCTGACGAGCAGTACTTC

J gene: TRBJ1-2
clone size: NA
V gene: TRBV7-9
D gene: NA
CDR3 protein: CASSLAGGADYGYTF
CDR3 DNA: TGTGCCAGCAGCTTAGCGGGGGGCGCGGACTATGGCTACACCTTC

J gene: TRBJ2-7
clone size: NA
V gene: TRBV28
D gene: TRBD1
CDR3 protein: CAGRLRRTGHSYEQYF
CDR3 DNA: TGTGCCGGCAGACTACGCCGGACAGGGCACTCCTACGAGCAGTACTTC

J gene: TRBJ2-7
clone size: NA
V gene: TRBV19
D gene: NA
CDR3 protein: CATSQLYEQYF
CDR3 DNA: TGTGCCACCAGTCAACTCTACGAGCAGTACTTC

J gene: TRBJ1-1
clone size: few
V gene: TRBV7-8
D gene: NA
CDR3 protein: CASSLVGENTEAFF
CDR3 DNA: TGTGCCAGCAGCTTAGTGGGGGAGAACACTGAAGCTTTCTTT

J gene: TRBJ1-6
clone size: once
V gene: TRBV20-1
D gene: TRBD1
CDR3 protein: CSAREDRRGSPLHF
CDR3 DNA: TGCAGTGCTAGAGAGGACAGGAGAGGCTCCCCCCTCCACTTT

J gene: TRBJ1-4
clone size: NA
V gene: TRBV4-1
D gene: NA
CDR3 protein: CASSQVRGLNEKLFF
CDR3 DNA: TGCGCCAGCAGCCAAGTACGGGGGTTAAATGAAAAACTGTTTTTT

J gene: TRBJ2-1
clone size: few
V gene: TRBV28
D gene: TRBD2
CDR3 protein: CASRSRTSGSYNEQFF
CDR3 DNA: TGTGCCAGCAGATCGAGGACTAGCGGTTCCTACAATGAGCAGTTCTTC

J gene: TRBJ1-4
clone size: NA
V gene: TRBV7-9
D gene: NA
CDR3 protein: CATRTVTNEKLFF
CDR3 DNA: TGTGCCACTAGGACAGTAACTAATGAAAAACTGTTTTTT

J gene: TRBJ2-5
clone size: NA
V gene: TRBV20-1
D gene: NA
CDR3 protein: CSATSSRGLITEQYF
CDR3 DNA: TGCAGCGCCACTTCTAGCAGGGGTTTGATCACTGAGCAGTACTTC

J gene: TRBJ2-5
clone size: NA
V gene: TRBV3-1
D gene: NA
CDR3 protein: CASSDRYRAGEQYF
CDR3 DNA: TGTGCCAGCAGCGACCGCTACAGGGCTGGTGAGCAGTACTTC

J gene: TRBJ2-5
clone size: few
V gene: TRBV28
D gene: NA
CDR3 protein: CASSSCQGLEQYF
CDR3 DNA: TGTGCCAGCAGTTCGTGCCAGGGGTTGGAGCAGTACTTC

J gene: TRBJ2-1
clone size: NA
V gene: TRBV19
D gene: NA
CDR3 protein: CASRSGASYNEQFF
CDR3 DNA: TGTGCCAGTAGATCAGGGGCATCCTACAATGAGCAGTTCTTC

J gene: TRBJ1-1
clone size: NA
V gene: TRBV4-3
D gene: TRBD1
CDR3 protein: CASSQSDRAGTEAFF
CDR3 DNA: TGCGCCAGCAGCCAGTCGGACAGGGCTGGAACTGAAGCTTTCTTT

J gene: TRBJ2-2
clone size: few
V gene: TRBV7-9
D gene: NA
CDR3 protein: CASPGVHTGELFF
CDR3 DNA: TGTGCCAGTCCCGGGGTCCACACCGGGGAGCTGTTTTTT

J gene: TRBJ2-5
clone size: NA
V gene: TRBV5-1
D gene: NA
CDR3 protein: CASSMGPGAKETQYF
CDR3 DNA: TGCGCCAGCAGCATGGGCCCGGGGGCGAAGGAGACCCAGTACTTC

J gene: TRBJ2-7
clone size: few
V gene: TRBV7-9
D gene: NA
CDR3 protein: CASRGATNEQYF
CDR3 DNA: TGTGCCAGCAGGGGGGCCACTAACGAGCAGTACTTC

J gene: TRBJ2-3
clone size: NA
V gene: TRBV7-9
D gene: TRBD2
CDR3 protein: CASSVGTSGARTRTDTQYF
CDR3 DNA: TGTGCCAGCAGCGTTGGGACTAGCGGGGCCCGAACCCGCACAGATACGCAGTATTTT

J gene: TRBJ2-3
clone size: NA
V gene: TRBV3-1
D gene: TRBD2
CDR3 protein: CASSQKGLAGGTDTQYF
CDR3 DNA: TGTGCCAGCAGCCAAAAGGGACTAGCGGGGGGGACAGATACGCAGTATTTT

J gene: TRBJ2-7
clone size: NA
V gene: TRBV10-3
D gene: NA
CDR3 protein: CAISESGPEQYF
CDR3 DNA: TGTGCCATCAGTGAGTCAGGCCCCGAGCAGTACTTC

J gene: TRBJ1-2
clone size: NA
V gene: TRBV9
D gene: NA
CDR3 protein: CASGGQPTPLGGEATF
CDR3 DNA: TGTGCCAGCGGTGGACAGCCAACCCCCCTTGGGGGAGAGGCCACCTTC

J gene: TRBJ1-1
clone size: few
V gene: TRBV9
D gene: NA
CDR3 protein: CASSVVAGVEAFF
CDR3 DNA: TGTGCCAGCAGCGTAGTGGCAGGGGTTGAAGCTTTCTTT

J gene: TRBJ2-5
clone size: many
V gene: TRBV10-3
D gene: TRBD2
CDR3 protein: CAIRPSGGPETQYF
CDR3 DNA: TGTGCCATCAGACCTAGCGGGGGGCCGGAGACCCAGTACTTC

J gene: TRBJ2-5
clone size: few
V gene: TRBV14
D gene: TRBD1
CDR3 protein: CASSQEYRGRLTQETQYF
CDR3 DNA: TGTGCCAGCAGCCAGGAATACAGGGGGCGCTTGACCCAAGAGACCCAGTACTTC

J gene: TRBJ2-3
clone size: few
V gene: TRBV12-3/TRBV12-4
D gene: NA
CDR3 protein: CASSFLGDDTQYF
CDR3 DNA: TGTGCCAGCAGTTTCCTCGGCGACGATACGCAGTATTTT

J gene: TRBJ2-5
clone size: few
V gene: TRBV3-1
D gene: NA
CDR3 protein: CASSQNLEEETQYF
CDR3 DNA: TGTGCCAGCAGCCAAAATCTGGAAGAAGAGACCCAGTACTTC

J gene: TRBJ1-2
clone size: many
V gene: TRBV5-6
D gene: TRBD1
CDR3 protein: CASSLKDRDYGYTF
CDR3 DNA: TGTGCCAGCAGCCTTAAGGACAGGGACTATGGCTACACCTTC

J gene: TRBJ2-6
clone size: many
V gene: TRBV12-3/TRBV12-4
D gene: TRBD1
CDR3 protein: CASSQGQVRSGANVLTF
CDR3 DNA: TGTGCCAGCAGTCAGGGACAGGTCCGCTCTGGGGCCAACGTCCTGACTTTC

J gene: TRBJ2-7
clone size: few
V gene: TRBV20-1
D gene: NA
CDR3 protein: CSARKMDGSYGQYF
CDR3 DNA: TGCAGTGCTAGAAAAATGGACGGTTCCTACGGGCAGTACTTC

J gene: TRBJ2-4
clone size: NA
V gene: TRBV9
D gene: TRBD1
CDR3 protein: CASSVDRDIDIQYF
CDR3 DNA: TGTGCCAGCAGCGTTGACAGGGACATTGACATTCAGTACTTC

J gene: TRBJ1-4
clone size: many
V gene: TRBV15
D gene: TRBD1
CDR3 protein: CATSAGTTGGGGEKLFF
CDR3 DNA: TGTGCCACCAGCGCAGGCACAACAGGGGGCGGAGGGGAAAAACTGTTTTTT

J gene: TRBJ2-3
clone size: many
V gene: TRBV5-1
D gene: TRBD1
CDR3 protein: CASSARIKGQNPDTQYF
CDR3 DNA: TGCGCCAGCAGCGCCCGCATCAAGGGACAGAACCCGGATACGCAGTATTTT